The 3 T cell receptor beta chains below come from one sample, sequenced in a study of T cells in Graves' hyperthyroidism and ophthalmopathy. The investigators amplified TCR beta CDR3 regions from RNA transcripts. RT-PCR in the first round (using the HTBI primer set) targeted the TCR CDR3. TCRdb itself ran the multiplex PCR reads through MiXCR, one entry per CDR3 protein. The top ten hold more than 8.5% of the sample, which has under 800,000 distinct CDR3 sequences, approximately 15% seen once. The sequenced sample consisted of blood. The receptors were gathered from a woman under 30 with Graves' hyperthyroidism.

This clonotype was seen ten or more times. The chain combines TRBV7-3 with TRBJ2-3; 11 nucleotides match TRBD2. CDR1 and CDR2 (germline): SGHTA, FQGTGA. V lost 5 bases, J lost 5 bases, and 15 bases stayed unmatched. There are 18 residues in the CDR3. The CDR3 DNA is TGTGCCAGCAGCCCGGGGCTACTAGCGGGAGCCCTGGGAGATACGCAGTATTTT. Translating it yields CASSPGLLAGALGDTQYF.

This clonotype came up many times. The chain is built from TRBV7-8 and TRBJ2-3; TRBD1 matches 7 bases. Germline CDR1 reads SGHVS; CDR2 reads FQNEAQ. After removal of 1 base from V and 7 bases from J, the junction contained 2 bases not matched to a gene. This CDR3 is built from 13 residues. The CDR3: CASSLGQGYTQYF. The CDR3 bases are TGTGCCAGCAGCTTAGGACAGGGCTATACGCAGTATTTT. The full variable domain, rest sourced from reference TRBV7-8 and TRBJ2-3, is GAGVSQSPRYKVAKRGQDVALRCDPISGHVSLFWYQQALGQGPEFLTYFQNEAQLDKSGLPSDRFFAERPEGSVSTLKIQRTQQEDSAVYLCASSLGQGYTQYFGPGTRLTVL.

This clonotype was recorded many times. V and J are TRBV28 and TRBJ2-3, with 9 bases that match TRBD2. V lost 8 bases, J lost 14 bases, and 14 bases stayed unmatched. Germline lookup yields CDR1 MDHEN and CDR2 SYDVKM. CDR3 length: 13 residues. CDR3 sequence reads: CASGGLARVIWYF. The CDR3 bases are TGTGCCAGCGGTGGACTAGCGCGTGTTATCTGGTATTTT. The full variable domain, with the rest looked up from reference TRBV28 and TRBJ2-3, is DVKVTQSSRYLVKRTGEKVFLECVQDMDHENMFWYRQDPGLGLRLIYFSYDVKMKEKGDIPEGYSVSREKKERFSLILESASTNQTSMYLCASGGLARVIWYFGPGTRLTVL.